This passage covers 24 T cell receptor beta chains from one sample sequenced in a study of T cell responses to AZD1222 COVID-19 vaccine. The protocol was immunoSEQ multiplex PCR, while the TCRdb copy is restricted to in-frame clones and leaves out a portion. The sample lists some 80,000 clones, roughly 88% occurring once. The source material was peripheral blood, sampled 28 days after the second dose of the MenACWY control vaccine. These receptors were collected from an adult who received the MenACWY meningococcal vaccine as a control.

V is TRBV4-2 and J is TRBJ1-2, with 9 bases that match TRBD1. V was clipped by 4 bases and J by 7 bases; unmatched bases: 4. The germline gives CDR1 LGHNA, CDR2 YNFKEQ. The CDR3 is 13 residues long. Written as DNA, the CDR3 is TGTGCCAGCAGCCTTGGACAGGGGCTTGGCTACACCTTC. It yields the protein CASSLGQGLGYTF.

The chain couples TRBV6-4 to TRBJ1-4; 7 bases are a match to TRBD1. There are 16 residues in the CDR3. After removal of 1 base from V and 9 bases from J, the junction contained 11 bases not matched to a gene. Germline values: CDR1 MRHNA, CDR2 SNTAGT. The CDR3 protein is CASSDLDRAFVKKLFF. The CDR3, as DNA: TGTGCCAGCAGTGACTTAGACAGGGCTTTCGTTAAAAAACTGTTTTTT.

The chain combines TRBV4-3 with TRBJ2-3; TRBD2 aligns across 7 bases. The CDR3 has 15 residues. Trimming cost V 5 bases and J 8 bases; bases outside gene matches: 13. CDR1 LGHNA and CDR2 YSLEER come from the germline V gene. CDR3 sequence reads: CASSAREESSSTQYF. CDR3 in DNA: TGCGCCAGCAGCGCCCGGGAGGAGTCGTCAAGTACGCAGTATTTT.

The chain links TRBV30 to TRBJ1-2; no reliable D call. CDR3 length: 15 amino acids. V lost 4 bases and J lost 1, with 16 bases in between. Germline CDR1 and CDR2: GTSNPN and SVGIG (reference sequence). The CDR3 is CAWNPIGQLNYGYTF. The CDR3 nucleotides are TGTGCCTGGAACCCTATCGGCCAGCTTAACTATGGCTACACCTTC.

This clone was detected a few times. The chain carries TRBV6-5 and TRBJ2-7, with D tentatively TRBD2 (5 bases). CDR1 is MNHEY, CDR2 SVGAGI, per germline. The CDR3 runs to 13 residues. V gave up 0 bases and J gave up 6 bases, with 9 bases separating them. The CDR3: CASSYSYGIEQYF. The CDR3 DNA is TGTGCCAGCAGTTACTCTTACGGGATCGAGCAGTACTTC.

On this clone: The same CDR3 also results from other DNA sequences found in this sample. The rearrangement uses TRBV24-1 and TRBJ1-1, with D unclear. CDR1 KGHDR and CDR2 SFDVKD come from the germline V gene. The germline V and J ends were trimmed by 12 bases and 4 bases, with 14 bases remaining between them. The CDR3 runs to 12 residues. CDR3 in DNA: TGTGCCCCCCTCGATCTACGCACTGAAGCTTTCTTT. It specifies CAPLDLRTEAFF.

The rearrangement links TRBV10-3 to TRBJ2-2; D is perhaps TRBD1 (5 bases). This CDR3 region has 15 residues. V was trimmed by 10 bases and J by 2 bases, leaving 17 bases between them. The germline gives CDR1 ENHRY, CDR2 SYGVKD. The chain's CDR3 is CATFQTDGNTGELFF. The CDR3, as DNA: TGTGCCACCTTCCAGACAGACGGTAACACCGGGGAGCTGTTTTTT.

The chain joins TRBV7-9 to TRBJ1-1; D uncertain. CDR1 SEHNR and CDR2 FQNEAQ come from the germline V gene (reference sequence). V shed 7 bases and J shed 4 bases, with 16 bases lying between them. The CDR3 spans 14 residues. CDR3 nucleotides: TGTGCCAGCACTCAAAGGATAGAATCCACTGAAGCTTTCTTT. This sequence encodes CASTQRIESTEAFF.

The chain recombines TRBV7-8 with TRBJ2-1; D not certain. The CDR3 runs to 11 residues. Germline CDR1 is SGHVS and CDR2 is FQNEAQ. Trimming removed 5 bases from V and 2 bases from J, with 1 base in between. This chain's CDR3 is CASSPYNEQFF. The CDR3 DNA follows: TGTGCCAGCAGCCCCTACAATGAGCAGTTCTTC. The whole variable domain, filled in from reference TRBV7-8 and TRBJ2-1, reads GAGVSQSPRYKVAKRGQDVALRCDPISGHVSLFWYQQALGQGPEFLTYFQNEAQLDKSGLPSDRFFAERPEGSVSTLKIQRTQQEDSAVYLCASSPYNEQFFGPGTRLTVL.

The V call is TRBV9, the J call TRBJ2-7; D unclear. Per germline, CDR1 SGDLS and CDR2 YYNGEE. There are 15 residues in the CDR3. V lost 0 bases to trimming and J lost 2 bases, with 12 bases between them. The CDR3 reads CASSVDDGPTYEQYF. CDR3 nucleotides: TGTGCCAGCAGCGTAGACGACGGACCTACCTACGAGCAGTACTTC.

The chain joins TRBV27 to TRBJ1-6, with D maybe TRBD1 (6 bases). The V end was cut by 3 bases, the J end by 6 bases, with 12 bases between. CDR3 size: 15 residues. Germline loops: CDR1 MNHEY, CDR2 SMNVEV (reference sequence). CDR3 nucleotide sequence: TGTGCCAGCAGTTTTGCACAGGGACTTAATTCACCCCTCCACTTT. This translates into CASSFAQGLNSPLHF.

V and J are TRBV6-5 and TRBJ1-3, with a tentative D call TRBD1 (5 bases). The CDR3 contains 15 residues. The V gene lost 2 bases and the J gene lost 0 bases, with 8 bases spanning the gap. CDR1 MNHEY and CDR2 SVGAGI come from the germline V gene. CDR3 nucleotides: TGTGCCAGCAGTTACCGAGGGACCTCTGGAAACACCATATATTTT. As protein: CASSYRGTSGNTIYF.

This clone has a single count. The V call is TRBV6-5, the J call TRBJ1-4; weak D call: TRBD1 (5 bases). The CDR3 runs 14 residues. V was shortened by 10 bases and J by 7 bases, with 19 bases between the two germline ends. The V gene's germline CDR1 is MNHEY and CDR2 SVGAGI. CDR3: CATLYGTAGEKLFF. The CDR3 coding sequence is TGTGCCACCTTGTACGGGACCGCTGGTGAAAAACTGTTTTTT.

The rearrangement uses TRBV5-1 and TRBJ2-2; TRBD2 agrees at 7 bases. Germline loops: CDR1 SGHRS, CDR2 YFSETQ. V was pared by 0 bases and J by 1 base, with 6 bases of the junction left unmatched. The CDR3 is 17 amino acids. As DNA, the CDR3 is TGCGCCAGCAGCTTGGGCGTTGGCGGGGGGAACACCGGGGAGCTGTTTTTT. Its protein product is CASSLGVGGGNTGELFF.

For the CDR3, the DNA is TGTGCCAGCAGCCCGAACAGGGACCCTGGAAACACCATATATTTT. Its translation: CASSPNRDPGNTIYF. V usage is TRBV7-9 and J usage is TRBJ1-3, with D possibly being TRBD1 (6 bases). The germline V gene has CDR1 SEHNR and CDR2 FQNEAQ (reference sequence). The CDR3 totals 15 residues. V lost 5 bases, J lost 2 bases, and 13 bases lay in between.

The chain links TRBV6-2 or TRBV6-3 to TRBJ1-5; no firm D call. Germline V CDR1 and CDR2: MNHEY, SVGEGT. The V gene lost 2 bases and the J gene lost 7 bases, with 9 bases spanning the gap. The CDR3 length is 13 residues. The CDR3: CASSYRVRQPQHF. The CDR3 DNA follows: TGTGCCAGCAGTTACAGGGTGAGGCAGCCCCAGCATTTT.

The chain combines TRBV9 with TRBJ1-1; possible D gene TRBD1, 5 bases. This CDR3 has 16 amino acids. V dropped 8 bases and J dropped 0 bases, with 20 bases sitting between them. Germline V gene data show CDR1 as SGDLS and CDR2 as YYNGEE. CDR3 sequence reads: CARFLTASPLNTEAFF. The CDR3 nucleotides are TGTGCCAGATTCCTGACAGCGAGCCCCCTGAACACTGAAGCTTTCTTT.

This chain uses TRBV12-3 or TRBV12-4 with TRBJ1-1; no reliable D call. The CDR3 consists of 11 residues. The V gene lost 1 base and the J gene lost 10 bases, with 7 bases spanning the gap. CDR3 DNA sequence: TGTGCCAGCAGTTTAGGCGGAGTAGCTTTCTTT. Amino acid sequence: CASSLGGVAFF.

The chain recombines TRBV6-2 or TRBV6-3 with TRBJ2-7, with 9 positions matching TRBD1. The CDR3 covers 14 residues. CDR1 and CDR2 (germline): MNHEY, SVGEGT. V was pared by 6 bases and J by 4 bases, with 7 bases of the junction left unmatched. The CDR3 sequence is CASSPGTGWYEQYF. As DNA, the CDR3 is TGTGCCAGCAGCCCGGGGACAGGGTGGTACGAGCAGTACTTC.

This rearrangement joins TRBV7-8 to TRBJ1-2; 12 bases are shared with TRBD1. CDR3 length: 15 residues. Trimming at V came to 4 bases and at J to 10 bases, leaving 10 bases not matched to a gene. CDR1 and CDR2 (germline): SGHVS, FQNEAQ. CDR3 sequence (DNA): TGTGCCAGCAGCTCTACCGGGACAGGGGGCCAAGTCTACACCTTC. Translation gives CASSSTGTGGQVYTF.

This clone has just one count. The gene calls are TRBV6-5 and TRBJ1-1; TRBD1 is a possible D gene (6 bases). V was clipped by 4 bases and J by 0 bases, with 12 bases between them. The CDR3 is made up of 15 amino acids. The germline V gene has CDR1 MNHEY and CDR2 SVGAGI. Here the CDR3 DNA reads TGTGCCAGCAGTTCCCCGGGGGCGGTGAACACTGAAGCTTTCTTT. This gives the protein CASSSPGAVNTEAFF.

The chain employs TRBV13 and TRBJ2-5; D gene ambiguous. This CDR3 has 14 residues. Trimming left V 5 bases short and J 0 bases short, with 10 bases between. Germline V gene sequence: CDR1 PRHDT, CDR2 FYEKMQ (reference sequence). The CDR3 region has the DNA TGTGCCAGCAGCCCCCTCGTCCACCAAGAGACCCAGTACTTC. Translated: CASSPLVHQETQYF.

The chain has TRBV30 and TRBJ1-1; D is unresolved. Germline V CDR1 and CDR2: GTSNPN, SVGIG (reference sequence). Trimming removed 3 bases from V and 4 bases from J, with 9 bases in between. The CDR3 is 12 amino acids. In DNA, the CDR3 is TGTGCCTGGAGGGGCCGGGGCACTGAAGCTTTCTTT. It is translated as CAWRGRGTEAFF. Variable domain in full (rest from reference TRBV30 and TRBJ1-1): SQTIHQWPATLVQPVGSPLSLECTVEGTSNPNLYWYRQAAGRGLQLLFYSVGIGQISSEVPQNLSASRPQDRQFILSSKKLLLSDSGFYLCAWRGRGTEAFFGQGTRLTVV.

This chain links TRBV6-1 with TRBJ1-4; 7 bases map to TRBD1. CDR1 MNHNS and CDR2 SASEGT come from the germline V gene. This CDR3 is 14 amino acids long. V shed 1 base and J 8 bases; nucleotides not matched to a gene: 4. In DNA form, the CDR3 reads TGTGCCAGCAGTGAAGTGCAGGGGGAGGAAAAACTGTTTTTT. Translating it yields CASSEVQGEEKLFF.